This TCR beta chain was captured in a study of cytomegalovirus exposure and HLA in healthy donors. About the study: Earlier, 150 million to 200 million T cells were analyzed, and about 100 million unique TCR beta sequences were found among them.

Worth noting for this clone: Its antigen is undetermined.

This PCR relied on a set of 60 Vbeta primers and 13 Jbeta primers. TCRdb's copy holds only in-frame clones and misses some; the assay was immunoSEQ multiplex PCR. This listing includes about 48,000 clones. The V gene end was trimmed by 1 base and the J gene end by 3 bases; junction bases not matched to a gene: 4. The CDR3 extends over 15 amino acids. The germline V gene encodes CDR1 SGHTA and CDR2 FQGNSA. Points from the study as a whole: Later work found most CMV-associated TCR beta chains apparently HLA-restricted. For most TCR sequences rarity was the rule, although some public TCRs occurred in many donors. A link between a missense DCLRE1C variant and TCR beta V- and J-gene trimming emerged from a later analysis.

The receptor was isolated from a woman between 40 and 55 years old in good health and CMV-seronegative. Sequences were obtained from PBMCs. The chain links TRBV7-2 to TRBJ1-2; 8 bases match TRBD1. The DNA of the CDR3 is TGTGCCAGCAGCTTAGGTTACAGGGGGGACTATGGCTACACCTTC. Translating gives CASSLGYRGDYGYTF.